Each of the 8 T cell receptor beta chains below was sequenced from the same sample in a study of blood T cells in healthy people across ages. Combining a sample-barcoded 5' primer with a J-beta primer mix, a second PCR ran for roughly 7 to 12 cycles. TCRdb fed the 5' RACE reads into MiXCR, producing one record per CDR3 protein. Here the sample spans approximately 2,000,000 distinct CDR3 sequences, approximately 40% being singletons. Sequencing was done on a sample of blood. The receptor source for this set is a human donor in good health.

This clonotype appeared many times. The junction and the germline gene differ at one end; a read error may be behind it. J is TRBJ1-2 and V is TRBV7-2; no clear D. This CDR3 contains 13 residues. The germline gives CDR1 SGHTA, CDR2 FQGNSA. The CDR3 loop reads CASSRDPNYGYTF. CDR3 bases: TGCGCCAGCAGCAGAGACCCTAACTATGGCTACACCTTC.

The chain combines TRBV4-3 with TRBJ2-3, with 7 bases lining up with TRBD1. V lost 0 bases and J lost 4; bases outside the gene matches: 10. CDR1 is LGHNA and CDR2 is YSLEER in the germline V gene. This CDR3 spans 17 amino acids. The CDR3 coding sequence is TGCGCCAGCAGCCAAGATTCATCACAGGGGTGGTCAGATACGCAGTATTTT. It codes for CASSQDSSQGWSDTQYF.

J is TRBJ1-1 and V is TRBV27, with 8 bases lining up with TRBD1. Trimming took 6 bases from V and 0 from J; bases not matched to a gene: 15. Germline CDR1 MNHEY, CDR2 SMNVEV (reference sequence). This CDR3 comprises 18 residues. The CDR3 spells CASSPRWDRQLMNTEAFF. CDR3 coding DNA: TGTGCCAGCAGCCCTCGTTGGGACAGGCAGTTGATGAACACTGAAGCTTTCTTT.

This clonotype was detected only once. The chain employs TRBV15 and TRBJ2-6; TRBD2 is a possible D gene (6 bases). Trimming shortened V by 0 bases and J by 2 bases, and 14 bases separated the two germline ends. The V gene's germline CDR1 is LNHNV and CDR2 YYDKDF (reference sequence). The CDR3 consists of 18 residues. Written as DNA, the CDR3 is TGTGCCACCAGCAGAGATCTTGGGGGGTGGGCTGGGGCCAACGTCCTGACTTTC. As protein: CATSRDLGGWAGANVLTF.

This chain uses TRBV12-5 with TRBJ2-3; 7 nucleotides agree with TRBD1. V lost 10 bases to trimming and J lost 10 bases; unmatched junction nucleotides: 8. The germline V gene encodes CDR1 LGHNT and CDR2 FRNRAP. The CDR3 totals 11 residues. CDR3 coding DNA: TGTGCTAACCGCCGGGACAGCGCGCAGTATTTT. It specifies CANRRDSAQYF.

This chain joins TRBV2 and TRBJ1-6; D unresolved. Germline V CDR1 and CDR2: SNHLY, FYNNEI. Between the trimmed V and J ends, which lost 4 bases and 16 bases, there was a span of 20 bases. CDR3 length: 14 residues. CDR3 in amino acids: CASSVGVLWEFLHF. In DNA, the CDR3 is TGTGCCAGCAGTGTCGGGGTATTGTGGGAGTTTCTCCACTTT. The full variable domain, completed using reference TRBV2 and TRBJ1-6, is EPEVTQTPSHQVTQMGQEVILRCVPISNHLYFYWYRQILGQKVEFLVSFYNNEISEKSEIFDDQFSVERPDGSNFTLKIRSTKLEDSAMYFCASSVGVLWEFLHFGNGTRLTVT.

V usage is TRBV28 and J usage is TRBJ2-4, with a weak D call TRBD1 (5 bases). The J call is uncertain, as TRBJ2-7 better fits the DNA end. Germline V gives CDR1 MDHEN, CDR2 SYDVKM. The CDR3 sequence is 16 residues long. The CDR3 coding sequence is TGTGCCAGCAGTTCCCCGATAGAGTCAGGGACCTACGAGCAGTACTTC. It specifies CASSSPIESGTYEQYF.

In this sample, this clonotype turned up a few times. CDR3 DNA: TGTGCCAGCAGCTTGTGGGGGGCTAGGGGCACAGATACGCAGTATTTT. The encoded protein is CASSLWGARGTDTQYF. The chain employs TRBV7-9 and TRBJ2-3; the D call may be TRBD1 or TRBD2 (6 bases each). This CDR3 is built from 16 residues. V lost 3 bases, J lost 1 base, and 14 bases lay in between. Germline assignment: CDR1 SEHNR and CDR2 FQNEAQ (reference sequence). The full variable domain, rest sourced from reference TRBV7-9 and TRBJ2-3, is DTGVSQNPRHKITKRGQNVTFRCDPISEHNRLYWYRQTLGQGPEFLTYFQNEAQLEKSRLLSDRFSAERPKGSFSTLEIQRTEQGDSAMYLCASSLWGARGTDTQYFGPGTRLTVL.